The 12 T cell receptor beta chains presented below share a single source sample, sequenced in a study of T cells in women clearing cervical HPV infection. Measured with immunoSEQ multiplex PCR; TCRdb has only the in-frame clones, and not every one. Here the sample table reports some 28,000 clones. Sequencing input: blood buffy coat. The receptors come from a woman between 18 and 69 years old with a cervical HPV16 infection that either progressed to CIN3+ or cleared (not recorded which).

Turning to this clone: The missing CDR3 end, 3 residues past where the read stops, is filled in from the germline J gene. The V call is TRBV5-8, the J call TRBJ2-1; 11 bases line up with TRBD1. Germline CDR1 is SGHTS and CDR2 is YDEGEE. Losses at the gene ends were 3 bases for V and 6 bases for J; bases not matched to a gene: 5. The CDR3 is made up of 15 amino acids. CDR3 residues: CASSWDRGGSNEQFF. The part of the CDR3 DNA that was read is TGTGCCAGCAGCTGGGACAGGGGGGGAAGCAATGAG.

Details on this clone: Sequencing ends 3 residues short of the CDR3 end; the germline J gene provides the rest. This chain uses TRBV14 with TRBJ2-3, with TRBD2 identical over 12 bases. The CDR3 sequence is 16 residues long. V shed 5 bases and J 3 bases; nucleotides not matched to a gene: 6. Germline CDR1 reads SGHDN; CDR2 reads FVKESK. The CDR3 here is CASSFGLAGLTDTQYF. CDR3 DNA (partial): TGTGCCAGCAGCTTTGGACTAGCGGGATTAACAGATACG.

A word on this clone: The missing CDR3 end, 3 residues past where the read stops, is filled in from the germline J gene. This chain links TRBV19 with TRBJ2-4, with TRBD2 matching over 10 bases. V shed 3 bases, J shed 8 bases, and the junction held 13 bases outside the gene matches. The CDR3 sequence is 17 residues long. The V gene's germline CDR1 is LNHDA and CDR2 SQIVND (reference sequence). The sequenced CDR3 bases are TGTGCCAGTAGTATGGGGCTAGCGGGAGTAGGTATAGACATT. Protein product: CASSMGLAGVGIDI. The full CDR3 protein reads CASSMGLAGVGIDIQYF.

Details on this clone: From the germline J gene comes the end of the CDR3, since the read stops 3 residues before it. The V and J genes are TRBV9 and TRBJ2-2; TRBD1 aligns across 10 bases. Germline CDR1 SGDLS, CDR2 YYNGEE. Trimming removed 1 base from V and 3 bases from J; junction bases left unmatched: 12. This CDR3 spans 19 amino acids. The chain's CDR3 is CASSVPKEPGQGYTGELFF. The DNA read from the CDR3 is TGTGCCAGCAGCGTACCAAAAGAACCGGGACAGGGGTACACCGGGGAG.

Regarding this clone: The CDR3 is cut off 3 residues early in the read; its end comes from the germline J gene. This rearrangement joins TRBV7-9 to TRBJ2-4; TRBD1 matches at 9 bases. The germline V gene encodes CDR1 SEHNR and CDR2 FQNEAQ (reference sequence). This CDR3 comprises 15 residues. CDR3 bases read: TGTGCCAGCAGCCAAGGGACAGGGAGGCTCTATGGT. Translation: CASSQGTGRLYG. The whole CDR3 region reads CASSQGTGRLYGQYF.

To note about this clone: The read finishes 3 residues shy of the CDR3 end, and the germline J gene is used to complete it. This sample includes further DNA sequences coding for the same CDR3. The chain employs TRBV19 and TRBJ2-3, with 8 bases fitting TRBD2. From germline, CDR1 is LNHDA and CDR2 SQIVND (reference sequence). The CDR3 consists of 15 residues. The CDR3 here is CASSDSGAGGETQYF. The sequenced part of the CDR3 DNA is TGTGCCAGTAGTGATAGCGGGGCTGGGGGGGAGACG.

Details on this clone: The read ends 3 residues early relative to the CDR3; the germline J gene fills the gap. The gene calls are TRBV2 and TRBJ2-3; no clear D gene. Germline CDR1 is SNHLY and CDR2 is FYNNEI. This CDR3 contains 16 residues. The DNA read from the CDR3 is TGTGCCAGCAGTGATTTGTCCATCCGAGGCCAAGAGACG. Amino acid sequence: CASSDLSIRGQET. In full, the CDR3 reads CASSDLSIRGQETQYF.

About this clone: The read ends 3 residues before the CDR3 terminus; that terminus is restored from the germline J gene. The chain uses TRBV7-3 and TRBJ1-2, with 7 bases aligning to TRBD1. The germline gives CDR1 SGHTA, CDR2 FQGTGA. This CDR3 comprises 17 residues. CDR3: CASSLTISGTALDDYTF. CDR3 bases read: TGTGCCAGCAGCTTAACGATATCCGGGACAGCACTTGACGAC.

The DNA read from the CDR3 is TGTGCCAGCAGTTACGTGTTTGGATTGGGGGGGGAAGGTACG. It specifies CASSYVFGLGGEGT. The CDR3, in full, reads CASSYVFGLGGEGTQYF. This chain connects TRBV6-2 or TRBV6-3 to TRBJ2-3, with 7 positions matching TRBD2. From the germline J gene comes the end of the CDR3, since the read stops 3 residues before it. This CDR3 is built from 17 residues. V dropped 2 bases and J dropped 8; count of bases not matched to a gene: 16. CDR1 and CDR2 from the germline V gene are MNHEY and SVGEGT.

Details on this clone: The read ends 3 residues before the CDR3 terminus; that terminus is restored from the germline J gene. This chain uses TRBV27 with TRBJ2-5, with 7 bases identical to TRBD2. The junction had 8 bases not matched to a gene; V was cut back by 0 bases and J by 4 bases. The germline V gene has CDR1 MNHEY and CDR2 SMNVEV (reference sequence). The CDR3 spans 16 residues. The sequenced part of the CDR3 DNA is TGTGCCAGCAGTTTATCGAGGGCGGGGGACGGAGAGACC. This codes for CASSLSRAGDGET. The full CDR3 is CASSLSRAGDGETQYF.

A note on this clone: The CDR3 end lies 3 residues beyond the end of the read and is filled in from the germline J gene. The chain has TRBV5-1 and TRBJ2-3; weak D call: TRBD2 (6 bases). Germline-derived CDR1 and CDR2 are SGHRS and YFSETQ. The CDR3 covers 16 residues. The V end was cut by 5 bases, the J end by 1 base, with 17 bases between. The part of the CDR3 DNA that was read is TGCGCCAGCAGTTTCTCGGGGGACGGTGGCACAGATACG. This sequence encodes CASSFSGDGGTDT. The full-length CDR3 reads as CASSFSGDGGTDTQYF.

Details on this clone: The junction shows a germline mismatch at one end, possibly a read error. The observed sequence ends 3 residues before the CDR3 terminus, with the missing tail filled in from the germline J gene. Additional DNA sequences in this sample encode the identical CDR3. V and J are TRBV7-8 and TRBJ1-2; TRBD1 aligns across 9 bases. The CDR3 has 17 residues. Germline CDR1 reads SGHVS; CDR2 reads FQNEAQ. Partial CDR3 DNA: TGTGCCAGCAGCTTTCGGGACAGGGTTGGGAACCGGTATGGA. Translated: CASSFRDRVGNRYG. The whole CDR3 protein reads CASSFRDRVGNRYGYTF.